This TCR beta chain emerged from a study of T cells in Graves' hyperthyroidism and ophthalmopathy. Broader study findings: It was a median around 6 months before onset that the model predicted ophthalmopathy.

It was uncontrolled infection, other autoimmune disease, pregnancy or lactation that excluded patients. Fresh peripheral blood, under 13 ml, yielded the PBMCs. This clonotype came up many times. The antigen is unknown. Germline V lookup: CDR1 SNHLY, CDR2 FYNNEI. The CDR3 covers 15 residues. Germline trimming cut 6 bases from V and 6 bases from J; bases unmatched to any gene: 14. Amplified regions were TCR beta CDR3 sequences from RNA transcripts. TCR CDR3 underwent first-round RT-PCR with the HTBI primer set. Each CDR3 protein gets one entry after TCRdb re-called the multiplex PCR reads with MiXCR. The sample lists almost 500,000 distinct CDR3 sequences; 22% were seen once.

This chain uses TRBV2 with TRBJ2-7; TRBD1 matches at 7 bases. Sequencing was carried out using blood. The receptor was derived from a woman in her 70s with Graves' ophthalmopathy. The CDR3 region is CASSHPSGTVVEQYF. In DNA, the CDR3 is TGTGCCAGCAGCCACCCTTCCGGGACAGTTGTCGAGCAGTACTTC.